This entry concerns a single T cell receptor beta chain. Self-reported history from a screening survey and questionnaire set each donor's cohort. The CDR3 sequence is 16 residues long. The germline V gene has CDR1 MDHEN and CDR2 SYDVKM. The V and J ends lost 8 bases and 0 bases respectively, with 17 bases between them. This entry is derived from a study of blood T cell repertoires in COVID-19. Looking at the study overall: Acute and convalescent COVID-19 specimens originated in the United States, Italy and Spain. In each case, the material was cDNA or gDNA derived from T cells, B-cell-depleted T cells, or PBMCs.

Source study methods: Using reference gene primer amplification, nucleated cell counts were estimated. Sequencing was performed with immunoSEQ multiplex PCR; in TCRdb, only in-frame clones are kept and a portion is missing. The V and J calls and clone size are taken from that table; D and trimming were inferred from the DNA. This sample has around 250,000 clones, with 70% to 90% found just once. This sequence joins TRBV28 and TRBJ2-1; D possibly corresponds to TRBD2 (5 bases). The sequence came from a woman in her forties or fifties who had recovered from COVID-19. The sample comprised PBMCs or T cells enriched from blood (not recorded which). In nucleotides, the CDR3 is TGTGCCAGCCGGGCGCGAGGGCGGAGCTCCTACAATGAGCAGTTCTTC. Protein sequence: CASRARGRSSYNEQFF.